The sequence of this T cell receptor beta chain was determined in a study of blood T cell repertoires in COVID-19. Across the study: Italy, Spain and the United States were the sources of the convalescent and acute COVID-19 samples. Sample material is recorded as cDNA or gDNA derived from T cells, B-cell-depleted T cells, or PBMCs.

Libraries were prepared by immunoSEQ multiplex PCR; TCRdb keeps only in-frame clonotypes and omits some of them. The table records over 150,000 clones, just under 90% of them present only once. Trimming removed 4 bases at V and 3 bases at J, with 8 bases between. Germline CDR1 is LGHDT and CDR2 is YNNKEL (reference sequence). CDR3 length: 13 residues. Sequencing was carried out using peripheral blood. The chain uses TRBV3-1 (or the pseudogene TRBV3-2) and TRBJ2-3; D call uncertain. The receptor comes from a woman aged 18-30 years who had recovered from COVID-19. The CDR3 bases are TGTGCCAGCAGCCGAGATCTAACAGATACGCAGTATTTT. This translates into CASSRDLTDTQYF.